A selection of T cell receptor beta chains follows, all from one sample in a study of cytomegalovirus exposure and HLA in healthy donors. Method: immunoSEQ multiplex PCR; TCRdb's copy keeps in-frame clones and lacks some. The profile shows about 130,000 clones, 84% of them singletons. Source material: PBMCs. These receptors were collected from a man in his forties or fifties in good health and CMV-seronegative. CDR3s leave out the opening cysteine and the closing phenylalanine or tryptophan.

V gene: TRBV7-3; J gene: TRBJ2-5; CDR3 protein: ASSLIGGETQY
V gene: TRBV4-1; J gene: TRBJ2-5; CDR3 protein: ASSQVLAGIRLSQY
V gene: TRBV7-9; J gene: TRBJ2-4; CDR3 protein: ASSLPGRVPSGEDIQY
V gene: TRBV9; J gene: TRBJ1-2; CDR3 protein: ASSVDVRPAVYGYT
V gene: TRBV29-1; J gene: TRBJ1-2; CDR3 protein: SVAGTGGYGYT
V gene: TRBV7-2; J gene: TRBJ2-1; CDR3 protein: ASSKSRSGVEQF
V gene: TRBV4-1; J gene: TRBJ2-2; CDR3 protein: ASSQDEWGGRRGELF
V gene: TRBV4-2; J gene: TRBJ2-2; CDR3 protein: ASSQSGGRNTGELF
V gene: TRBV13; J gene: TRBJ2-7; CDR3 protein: ASSGGGNHEQY
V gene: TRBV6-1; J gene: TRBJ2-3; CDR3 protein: AGAPGQGADTQY
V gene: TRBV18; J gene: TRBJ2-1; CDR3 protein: ASSPISGGSDEQF
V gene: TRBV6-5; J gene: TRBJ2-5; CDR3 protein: ASNSGETQY
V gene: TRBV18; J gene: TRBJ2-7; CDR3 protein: ASSPGQGLAYEQY
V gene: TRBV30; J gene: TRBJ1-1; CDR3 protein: AWNEGVRNTEAF
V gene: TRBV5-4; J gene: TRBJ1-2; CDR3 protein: ASSLGRGRGYT
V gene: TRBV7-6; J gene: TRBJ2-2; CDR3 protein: ASSLNRENTGELF
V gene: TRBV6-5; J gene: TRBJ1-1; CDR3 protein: ASSTDPNTEAF
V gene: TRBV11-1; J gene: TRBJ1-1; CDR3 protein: ASSSGQGNTEAF
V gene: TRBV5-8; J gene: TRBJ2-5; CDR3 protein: ASSLEGDRVETQY
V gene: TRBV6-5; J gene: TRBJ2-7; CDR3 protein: ASSYSVSSGQY
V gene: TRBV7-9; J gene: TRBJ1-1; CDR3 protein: ASSPRDRLTRSNTEAF
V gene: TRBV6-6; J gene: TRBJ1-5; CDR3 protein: ASSSRVSNQPQH
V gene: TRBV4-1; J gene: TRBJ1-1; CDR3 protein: ASSQRGGGTSEAF
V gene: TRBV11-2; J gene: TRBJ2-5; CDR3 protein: ASSLGALQETQY
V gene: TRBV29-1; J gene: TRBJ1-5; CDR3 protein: SVAGARGQPQH
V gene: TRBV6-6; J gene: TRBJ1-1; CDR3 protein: ASSYTTGVTEAF
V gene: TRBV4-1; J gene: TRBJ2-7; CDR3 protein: ASSQVLAASYEQY
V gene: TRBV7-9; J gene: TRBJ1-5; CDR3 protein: ASSPGPGGNQPQH
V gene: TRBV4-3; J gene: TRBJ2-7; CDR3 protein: ASSQDVQAYEQY
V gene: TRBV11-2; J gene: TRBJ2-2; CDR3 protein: ASSPAGGLGTGELF
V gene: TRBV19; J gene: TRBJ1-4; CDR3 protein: ASSRNHQGGNEKLF